What follows describes a single TCR beta chain. Its antigen remains unidentified. This sample was included in a study of cytomegalovirus exposure and HLA in healthy donors. Study findings and constraints: The study recorded over 150 TCR beta chains that were cytomegalovirus-associated. In vitro, a few CMV-associated chains proved specific for CMV antigens.

It was with 60 Vbeta and 13 Jbeta primers that the PCR ran. Generated by immunoSEQ multiplex PCR, the TCRdb table keeps only in-frame clones and is missing some. The clone table shows some 130,000 clones, with the ten largest holding over 1.5%. Germline CDR1 is KGHSH and CDR2 is LQKENI. V shed 1 base and J 5 bases; nucleotides not matched to a gene: 1. The CDR3 consists of 14 residues. This receptor was identified in a man younger than 30 in good health and CMV-seronegative. The sample comprised PBMCs. This rearrangement joins TRBV18 to TRBJ2-5; 10 nucleotides align to TRBD1. CDR3 sequence: CASSPLGQGETQYF. The CDR3, as DNA: TGTGCCAGCTCACCACTGGGACAGGGGGAGACCCAGTACTTC.